Sequencing of this T cell receptor beta chain was carried out in a study of shared clonotypes between healthy human individuals. The CDR3 spans 19 residues. With V trimmed by 3 bases and J by 9 bases, 21 bases remained unmatched. The germline gives CDR1 SGHRS, CDR2 YFSETQ. Profiled with immunoSEQ multiplex PCR; TCRdb holds only in-frame clones, not every one. The top ten clones hold about 11% of a sample with about half a million clones, 70% to 80% of them seen once. The TCR originated in a woman aged 40 to 55 in good health. Some clones in this sample may be carry-over from other donors' samples. The sample comprised PBMCs. The chain combines TRBV5-1 with TRBJ2-7; TRBD2 aligns across 13 bases. The CDR3 DNA is TGCGCCAGCAGCTCTGGTACCCGACTAGCGGGAGGTATCCCTCGGCGGCAGTACTTC. Translation: CASSSGTRLAGGIPRRQYF.